One sample yielded the 23 T cell receptor beta chains listed below, sequenced in a study of blood T cell repertoires in COVID-19. Clones were read by immunoSEQ multiplex PCR, and TCRdb kept only the in-frame ones, dropping some. The sample contains 150,000 to 200,000 clones, roughly nine tenths of which appear only once. Material: peripheral blood. The receptors were sampled from a young man who had recovered from COVID-19.

The CDR3 DNA sequence: TGTGCCAGCAGTTACGCGCGTGAATCGATGAACACTGAAGCTTTCTTT. This encodes CASSYARESMNTEAFF. This sequence joins TRBV6-2 or TRBV6-3 and TRBJ1-1, with no clear D. With 2 bases removed from V and 0 bases from J, the gap between germline ends came to 13 bases. The CDR3 is 16 amino acids. Germline CDR1 reads MNHEY; CDR2 reads SVGEGT.

The genes are TRBV5-1 and TRBJ2-7; 8 bases agree with TRBD1. CDR1 and CDR2 (germline): SGHRS, YFSETQ. The CDR3 spans 11 residues. V trimming: 4 bases; J trimming: 9 bases; junction bases outside the gene matches: 3. CDR3 sequence: CASSLGQGQYF. CDR3 coding DNA: TGCGCCAGCAGCCTAGGACAGGGGCAGTACTTC.

V usage is TRBV29-1 and J usage is TRBJ1-1; weak D call: TRBD1 (6 bases). CDR1 is SQVTM, CDR2 ANQGSEA, per germline. The CDR3 consists of 13 residues. The V end lost 6 bases, the J end lost 0 bases, and 11 bases lay between the germline ends. The CDR3 DNA follows: TGCAGCGTGGTCGGACAGCTGAACACTGAAGCTTTCTTT. It codes for CSVVGQLNTEAFF.

The V call is TRBV5-4, the J call TRBJ2-7; TRBD1 is a possible D gene (5 bases). The germline CDR1 and CDR2 sequences are SGHNT and YYREEE (reference sequence). Trimming shortened V by 4 bases and J by 4 bases, and 15 bases separated the two germline ends. The CDR3 is 14 amino acids. The CDR3 protein is CASSGASWGYEQYF. The CDR3 nucleotides are TGTGCCAGCAGCGGGGCGTCTTGGGGTTACGAGCAGTACTTC.

The V and J genes are TRBV28 and TRBJ2-2, with 9 positions matching TRBD2. Germline assignment: CDR1 MDHEN and CDR2 SYDVKM. The CDR3 contains 16 residues. V shed 1 base and J 7 bases; nucleotides not matched to a gene: 7. The CDR3 is CASSLLLAGGIGELFF. CDR3 coding DNA: TGTGCCAGCAGTTTATTGTTGGCGGGAGGGATCGGGGAGCTGTTTTTT.

The V and J genes are TRBV13 and TRBJ1-6, with TRBD1 matching 7 bases. There are 15 residues in the CDR3. From germline, CDR1 is PRHDT and CDR2 FYEKMQ (reference sequence). The junction had 6 bases not matched to a gene; V was cut back by 0 bases and J by 10 bases. Here the CDR3 reads CASSLGEGAQSPLHF. The CDR3 DNA sequence: TGTGCCAGCAGCTTAGGGGAGGGGGCGCAGTCACCCCTCCACTTT. Using reference TRBV13 and TRBJ1-6 for the parts outside the CDR3, the full variable domain is AAGVIQSPRHLIKEKRETATLKCYPIPRHDTVYWYQQGPGQDPQFLISFYEKMQSDKGSIPDRFSAQQFSDYHSELNMSSLELGDSALYFCASSLGEGAQSPLHFGNGTRLTVT.

The CDR3: CASSGSADSYEQYF. In DNA, the CDR3 is TGTGCCAGCAGTGGCAGCGCTGACTCCTACGAGCAGTACTTC. This rearrangement joins TRBV27 to TRBJ2-7; D ambiguous. V was pared by 5 bases and J by 0 bases, with 11 bases between. Germline-derived CDR1 and CDR2 are MNHEY and SMNVEV (reference sequence). This CDR3 is 14 amino acids long.

The V call is TRBV9, the J call TRBJ1-1; 9 bases agree with TRBD1. The CDR3 totals 16 residues. Trimming cost V 3 bases and J 0 bases; bases outside gene matches: 6. Germline values: CDR1 SGDLS, CDR2 YYNGEE. CDR3 bases: TGTGCCAGCAGCGGCACAGGGGGCTCATTGAACACTGAAGCTTTCTTT. Translation gives CASSGTGGSLNTEAFF.

The rearrangement joins TRBV27 to TRBJ2-3; no clear D. CDR1 is MNHEY, CDR2 SMNVEV, per germline (reference sequence). The CDR3 covers 14 residues. The ends were cut back, 4 bases at V and 4 bases at J, with 12 bases in the middle. Written as DNA, the CDR3 is TGTGCCAGCAGTTCCCCTTGGCCAGCAGATACGCAGTATTTT. The encoded protein is CASSSPWPADTQYF.

The chain carries TRBV6-5 and TRBJ2-1; D might be TRBD2 (5 bases). This CDR3 is 14 amino acids long. V was pared by 2 bases and J by 6 bases, with 11 bases between. In germline, CDR1 is MNHEY, CDR2 SVGAGI. The DNA for the CDR3 is TGTGCCAGCAGTTACGTAGCGAGTTCCAATGAGCAGTTCTTC. This gives the protein CASSYVASSNEQFF.

The chain joins TRBV4-1 to TRBJ2-3; 11 nucleotides match TRBD2. CDR1 and CDR2 from the germline V gene are MGHRA and YSYEKL. V lost 4 bases to trimming and J lost 4 bases; unmatched junction nucleotides: 7. The CDR3 is 16 amino acids. The CDR3 coding sequence is TGCGCCAGCAGCCTAAGGACTAGCGGGTATGCAGATACGCAGTATTTT. It translates to CASSLRTSGYADTQYF.

This clone showed up just once. This rearrangement joins TRBV24-1 to TRBJ2-1; TRBD1 aligns across 10 bases. Germline V gene lookup returns CDR1 KGHDR and CDR2 SFDVKD. This CDR3 has 16 amino acids. V was clipped by 0 bases and J by 5 bases; unmatched bases: 3. CDR3 residues: CATSDLGTGAHNEQFF. In DNA, the CDR3 is TGTGCCACCAGTGATTTGGGGACAGGGGCACACAATGAGCAGTTCTTC.

This chain uses TRBV5-4 with TRBJ1-1; D is unclear. Deletions cut 3 bases from V and 6 bases from J, with 12 bases between. This CDR3 comprises 13 residues. The V gene's germline CDR1 is SGHNT and CDR2 YYREEE (reference sequence). CDR3 DNA sequence: TGTGCCAGCAGCTCATTGAGCAGCGCTGAAGCTTTCTTT. Its translation is CASSSLSSAEAFF. Full variable domain (rest looked up from reference TRBV5-4 and TRBJ1-1): ETGVTQSPTHLIKTRGQQVTLRCSSQSGHNTVSWYQQALGQGPQFIFQYYREEENGRGNFPPRFSGLQFPNYSSELNVNALELDDSALYLCASSSLSSAEAFFGQGTRLTVV.

The chain carries TRBV6-2 or TRBV6-3 and TRBJ1-1; 9 bases fit TRBD1. The germline V gene has CDR1 MNHEY and CDR2 SVGEGT. J gave up 3 bases and V 2 bases, and 4 bases lay outside the gene matches. The CDR3 covers 15 residues. The CDR3 loop reads CASSYGDREDTEAFF. The DNA for the CDR3 is TGTGCCAGCAGTTACGGGGACAGGGAGGACACTGAAGCTTTCTTT.

V gene TRBV24-1 combines with J gene TRBJ2-5; possible D gene TRBD2, 7 bases. CDR1 KGHDR and CDR2 SFDVKD come from the germline V gene. This CDR3 region has 15 residues. Trimming stripped 4 bases from V and 4 bases from J, with 15 bases between. The CDR3 DNA is TGTGCCACCAGTGACGCTCTAGGGGGGGGAGAGACCCAGTACTTC. It is translated as CATSDALGGGETQYF.

V gene TRBV7-2 combines with J gene TRBJ2-7; TRBD1 aligns across 9 bases. CDR3 length equals 16 residues. The germline CDR1 and CDR2 sequences are SGHTA and FQGNSA. Trimming removed 0 bases from V and 4 bases from J; junction bases left unmatched: 7. CDR3 sequence: CASSLAGQGRSYEQYF. CDR3 DNA sequence: TGTGCCAGCAGCTTAGCGGGACAGGGTCGATCGTACGAGCAGTACTTC.

This clone was recorded once. The J gene is TRBJ2-3, the V gene TRBV9, with D perhaps matching TRBD2 (7 bases). Germline CDR1 and CDR2: SGDLS and YYNGEE. Trimming removed 5 bases at V and 4 bases at J, with 20 bases between. The CDR3 sequence is 16 residues long. In nucleotides, the CDR3 is TGTGCCAGCAGTTTCCCGGGGGCGCGGGAGTCAGATACGCAGTATTTT. It specifies CASSFPGARESDTQYF. Drawing the rest from reference TRBV9 and TRBJ2-3, the complete variable domain is DSGVTQTPKHLITATGQRVTLRCSPRSGDLSVYWYQQSLDQGLQFLIQYYNGEERAKGNILERFSAQQFPDLHSELNLSSLELGDSALYFCASSFPGARESDTQYFGPGTRLTVL.

V gene TRBV2 combines with J gene TRBJ2-7, with a weak D call TRBD1 (6 bases). Trimming removed 7 bases at V and 5 bases at J, with 15 bases between. Germline CDR1 is SNHLY and CDR2 is FYNNEI. The CDR3 loop spans 13 amino acids. CDR3 in amino acids: CASTRTDFDEQYF. DNA of the CDR3: TGTGCCAGCACCCGGACAGATTTCGACGAGCAGTACTTC. The complete variable domain, with remaining parts taken from reference TRBV2 and TRBJ2-7, reads EPEVTQTPSHQVTQMGQEVILRCVPISNHLYFYWYRQILGQKVEFLVSFYNNEISEKSEIFDDQFSVERPDGSNFTLKIRSTKLEDSAMYFCASTRTDFDEQYFGPGTRLTVT.

The chain links TRBV4-2 to TRBJ1-2; the D is unclear. V was shortened by 1 base and J by 4 bases, with 16 bases between the two germline ends. The CDR3 contains 16 residues. The germline gives CDR1 LGHNA, CDR2 YNFKEQ. CDR3 region: CASSQVGTAKTYGYTF. CDR3 coding DNA: TGTGCCAGCAGCCAAGTTGGAACAGCCAAAACCTATGGCTACACCTTC.

V gene TRBV27 combines with J gene TRBJ2-2; D is possibly TRBD2 (6 bases). Between the trimmed V and J ends, which lost 3 bases and 7 bases, there was a span of 18 bases. The CDR3 is 16 amino acids. Germline V gene sequence: CDR1 MNHEY, CDR2 SMNVEV (reference sequence). CDR3 nucleotide sequence: TGTGCCAGCAGTTTCGGGGGAGTCGGGGCCGGCGGGGAGCTGTTTTTT. As protein: CASSFGGVGAGGELFF.

The chain has TRBV4-1 and TRBJ1-2; D may be TRBD1 (5 bases). Germline V gene sequence: CDR1 MGHRA, CDR2 YSYEKL. The CDR3 sequence is 17 residues long. V lost 1 base to trimming and J lost 7 bases, with 22 bases between them. The CDR3 sequence: CASSQGWRAQRGFGYTF. As DNA, the CDR3 is TGCGCCAGCAGCCAAGGTTGGAGGGCGCAGAGGGGTTTTGGCTACACCTTC.

The table lists this clone with a count of one. This chain links TRBV27 with TRBJ1-3; D remains unclear. Germline V gives CDR1 MNHEY, CDR2 SMNVEV (reference sequence). The CDR3 covers 14 residues. Trimming took off 2 bases at V and 3 bases at J, with 8 bases between the two ends. The CDR3 DNA is TGTGCCAGCAGTTTAACGGGAATTGGAAACACCATATATTTT. This encodes CASSLTGIGNTIYF.

This sequence joins TRBV6-5 and TRBJ2-7; possible D gene TRBD1, 6 bases. The CDR3 covers 15 residues. Germline loops: CDR1 MNHEY, CDR2 SVGAGI. Trimming shortened V by 6 bases and J by 2 bases, and 17 bases separated the two germline ends. CDR3 protein: CASSQDRLSAYEQYF. The CDR3, as DNA: TGTGCCAGCAGCCAGGACAGACTCTCGGCCTACGAGCAGTACTTC.